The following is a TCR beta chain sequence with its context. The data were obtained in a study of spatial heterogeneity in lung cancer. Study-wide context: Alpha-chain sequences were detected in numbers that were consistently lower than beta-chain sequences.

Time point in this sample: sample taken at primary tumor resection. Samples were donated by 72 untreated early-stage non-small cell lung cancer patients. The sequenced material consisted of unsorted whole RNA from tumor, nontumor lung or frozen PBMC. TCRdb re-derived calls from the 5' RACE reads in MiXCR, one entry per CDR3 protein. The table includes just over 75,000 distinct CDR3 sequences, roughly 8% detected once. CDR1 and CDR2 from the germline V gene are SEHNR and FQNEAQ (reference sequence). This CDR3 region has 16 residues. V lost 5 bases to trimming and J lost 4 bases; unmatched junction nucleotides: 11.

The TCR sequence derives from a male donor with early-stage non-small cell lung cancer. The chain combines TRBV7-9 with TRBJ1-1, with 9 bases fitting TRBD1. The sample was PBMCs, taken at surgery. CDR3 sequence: CASSHEQGAGATEAFF. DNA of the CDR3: TGTGCCAGCAGCCATGAACAGGGGGCGGGAGCCACTGAAGCTTTCTTT.